What follows is one T cell receptor beta chain and its context. This clonotype was counted many times. This receptor's antigen is unknown. No clone much larger than this one lies a single base away; base qualities are absent. Blood bank volunteers in Maryland, USA served as the healthy controls. Unsorted PBMC libraries were generated from 2 million PBMCs stored in RNAlater at -80 °C until RNA extraction. Peripheral blood was subjected to Ficoll-Hypaque density gradient centrifugation to isolate PBMCs, which were then cryopreserved in liquid nitrogen. The sample comes from a study of neurological immune-mediated disorders (dated by TCRdb to between 2018 and 2021). Background for the entire study: Peripheral blood TCR-beta repertoires from HTLV-I-associated myelopathy (HAM/TSP) patients, multiple sclerosis patients and healthy controls were compared by UMI-based sequencing. The cohort was made up of around 70 subjects, consisting of 15 or so HAM/TSP patients, about 35 multiple sclerosis patients and around 20 healthy controls. The roughly 100 TCR-beta libraries covered PBMC samples along with longitudinal samples, technical triplicates, and paired sorted CD4+ and CD8+ T-cell subsets.

cDNA was synthesized by template-switch 5'RACE using a primer with a 10-nucleotide random unique molecular identifier that tagged each TCR transcript. Every sequencing run covered 15-18 subjects and yielded more than 170 million TCR-beta sequences. The RNeasy kit was used to extract total RNA. Using the KAPA Real-time Library Amplification kit, TCR-beta VDJ regions were amplified with primers for the TCR constant region and the 5'RACE anchor. A first PCR added sample indexes and Illumina adaptors, after which a second PCR increased the library yield. After purification with Ampure beads, the TCR product of roughly 650 bp was size-selected on a 2% E-gel SizeSelection system. Before pooling, library quality was checked on a Bioanalyzer, concentration was measured with Qubit, and libraries were quantified with the Kapa Library Quantification kit. An Illumina HiSeq 2500 sequenced the libraries paired-end 2 x 150 bp. To increase sequence diversity, about 25-31% phiX was spiked into each library pool. The original pipeline was this. Quality-filtered reads were processed with the UMI-based MiGEC pipeline, and over 75% of raw TCR sequences were removed by the MiGEC pipeline during error correction. IMGT germline references were used for aligning VDJ genes, and each clonotype was defined as a unique CDR3 amino acid sequence together with its V-J genes. Clonal expansion, Shannon diversity and CDR3 relatedness were evaluated with VDJtools (CalcPairwiseDistances, ClusterSamples), while phylogenetic trees were built in CLCbio workbench. Using coefficient-of-variation modelling across technical triplicates, the study counted a clone as expanded if it had at least 8 unique UMIs. Starting from the raw public reads, TCRdb applied fastp trimming at Q25, assembled clones with MiXCR and retained in-frame beta chains. Entries that share a CDR3 protein sequence are merged under the most common genes and DNA. TCRdb, not the authors, supplied the V and J calls. The sample table holds approximately 87,000 distinct CDR3 sequences, of which around an eighth were seen once. The leading ten clones occupy roughly 6.8% of the sample.

General findings and caveats noted by the study authors: No identical CDR3 amino acid sequences were shared among expanded clones across subjects, suggesting private TCR-beta repertoires in all groups. TCR clonal expansion was greatest in HAM/TSP patients and smallest in MS patients, who ranked below even healthy controls.

The CDR3, from cysteine to phenylalanine, totals 13 residues. CDR3 DNA only is kept here, 39 bases in frame from base 1. The junction carries 13 bases between V and J, which are trimmed by 10 bases and 1 base respectively. Reading the germline V gene (reference sequence) gives CDR1 MNHNY and CDR2 SVGAGI. Sequenced input: PBMCs. This receptor was taken from a woman between 45 and 60 years old in good health. Rearrangement joined TRBV6-6 to TRBJ2-5; confidence is insufficient to name the D gene. For the CDR3, the sequence is CATRAGSQETQYF. In nucleotide form, the sequence is TGTGCCACCCGCGCCGGCTCCCAAGAGACCCAGTACTTC.